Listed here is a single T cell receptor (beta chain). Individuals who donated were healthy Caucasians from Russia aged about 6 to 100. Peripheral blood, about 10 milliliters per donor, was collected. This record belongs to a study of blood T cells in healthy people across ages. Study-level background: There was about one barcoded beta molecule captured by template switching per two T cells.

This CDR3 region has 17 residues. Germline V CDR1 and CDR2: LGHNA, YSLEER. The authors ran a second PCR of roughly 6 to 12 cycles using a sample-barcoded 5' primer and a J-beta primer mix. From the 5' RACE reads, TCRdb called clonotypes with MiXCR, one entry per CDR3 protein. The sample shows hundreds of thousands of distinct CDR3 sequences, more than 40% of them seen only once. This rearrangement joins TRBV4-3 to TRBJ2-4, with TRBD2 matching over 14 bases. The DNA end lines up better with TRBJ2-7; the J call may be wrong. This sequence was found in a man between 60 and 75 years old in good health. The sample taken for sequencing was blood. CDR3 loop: CASSRGTSGGPTYEQYF. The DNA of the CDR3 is TGCGCCAGCAGCCGCGGGACTAGCGGGGGACCGACCTACGAGCAGTACTTC.